This is a list of T cell receptor beta chains from one sample in a study of CD8 T cells in Susac syndrome. MiXCR was run by TCRdb on the immunoSEQ multiplex PCR reads, yielding one entry per CDR3 protein. Of around 90,000 distinct CDR3 sequences listed, 95% to 96% are singletons. Sequencing input: CD8+ T cells from PBMCs. The receptors here all came from a human donor with Susac syndrome. CDR3s leave out the opening cysteine and the closing phenylalanine or tryptophan. The D gene is left open where the match is weak.

>TRBV4-1|.|TRBJ1-5
ASSQDYGTNQPQH
>TRBV5-4|.|TRBJ1-2
ASSLAGPNYGYT
>TRBV7-3|TRBD1|TRBJ2-5
ASSPTGGRETQY
>TRBV5-4|.|TRBJ1-2
ASSASDYGYT
>TRBV13|TRBD2|TRBJ2-7
ASSSGGTASYEQY
>TRBV4-3|TRBD1|TRBJ2-6
ASSQVSGGSGANVLT
>TRBV6-6|.|TRBJ1-6
ASSYSEGLNSPLH
>TRBV9|.|TRBJ1-5
ASSADRGPQH
>TRBV6-1|.|TRBJ1-2
ASSEGRGTYGYT
>TRBV5-4|TRBD2|TRBJ2-1
ASSLKAGGPYNEQF
>TRBV3-1|TRBD1|TRBJ1-2
ASSPDRDGYT
>TRBV20-1|TRBD1|TRBJ2-5
SAREDRARETQY
>TRBV9|.|TRBJ1-4
ASSPGLKGGFEKLF
>TRBV9|.|TRBJ1-2
ASSVAGLGYGYT
>TRBV27|.|TRBJ2-3
ASSKGVNTQY